In its sample, the clone carrying this TCR beta chain was seen a few times. No antigen is known for it. These data originate in a study of T cell repertoires in cytomegalovirus infection. Overall study findings and caveats: In two of eight donors, the top clonotype was HLA-C-restricted CMV-specific.

TCRdb passed the reads through MiXCR, listing each CDR3 protein once. This table has some 700,000 distinct CDR3 sequences, about a third appearing once. The CDR3 has 20 residues. V shed 1 base and J 1 base; nucleotides not matched to a gene: 12. CDR1 and CDR2 from the germline V gene are SGHVT and SQSDAQ. The sequencing input was PBMCs. V usage is TRBV7-4 and J usage is TRBJ2-2; TRBD2 aligns across 10 bases. The sequence was collected from a human donor in good health (CMV status not recorded). Some clones in this sample may be carry-over from other donors' samples. The CDR3 sequence: CASSLVDCPWTSGNTGELFF. CDR3 coding DNA: TGTGCCAGCAGCTTAGTAGATTGTCCCTGGACTAGCGGGAACACCGGGGAGCTGTTTTTT. Filled out from reference TRBV7-4 and TRBJ2-2, the complete variable domain reads GAGVSQSPRYKVAKRGRDVALRCDSISGHVTLYWYRQTLGQGSEVLTYSQSDAQRDKSGRPSGRFSAERPERSVSTLKIQRTEQGDSAVYLCASSLVDCPWTSGNTGELFFGEGSRLTVL.